The clone carrying this TCR beta chain was seen only a few times. What it binds is not known. TCRdb itself ran the reads through MiXCR, one entry per CDR3 protein. The repertoire includes roughly 100,000 distinct CDR3 sequences, more than 15% of them detected once, and 8% sits in the top ten. Germline-derived CDR1 and CDR2 are SGHTA and FQGTGA. J gave up 9 bases and V 2 bases, and 0 bases lay outside the gene matches. The length of the CDR3 is 13 residues. This specimen comes from a study of T cell repertoires in cytomegalovirus infection. Findings of the study overall: CMV-specific TCR beta clonotypes restricted by HLA-C dominated the ex vivo response.

Sample: PBMCs. The TCR sequence derives from a human donor in good health (CMV status not recorded). Some clones in this sample may be carry-over from other donors' samples. The chain is built from TRBV7-3 and TRBJ2-1, with 11 bases fitting TRBD2. The CDR3 sequence is CASSLGTSGEQFF. CDR3 DNA sequence: TGTGCCAGCAGCTTAGGGACTAGCGGTGAGCAGTTCTTC.